A selection of T cell receptor beta chains follows, all from one sample in a study of T cells after yellow fever vaccination. Via MiXCR, TCRdb re-called the 5' RACE reads, giving one row per CDR3 protein. The table has fewer than 450,000 distinct CDR3 sequences, about 4% seen once. Specimen: PBMCs, collected 5 days after the yellow fever booster vaccination. The receptors derive from a man between 18 and 35 years old who received the YFV17D yellow fever vaccine. Each CDR3 is given without its conserved first and last residue. Each record gives: J gene, V gene, CDR3 protein.

>TRBJ2-1|TRBV28
ASSPQTWNEQF
>TRBJ1-6|TRBV7-2
ASSPRRSTNSPLH
>TRBJ2-5|TRBV20-1
SAEGLAGSETQY
>TRBJ1-1|TRBV18
ASSISPGQLNTEAF
>TRBJ1-6|TRBV7-9
ASSYLGQGNSPLH
>TRBJ1-3|TRBV20-1
SANTGGGGNTIY
>TRBJ2-3|TRBV27
ASSFPPRGGGADTQY
>TRBJ2-1|TRBV20-1
TILAGGSLSYNEQF
>TRBJ2-2|TRBV5-1
ASSLFWQVDTGELF
>TRBJ1-1|TRBV9
ASSNDRKNSEAF
>TRBJ2-2|TRBV4-2
ASSQATGTSPGTGELF
>TRBJ2-5|TRBV21-1
ASSNRDREETQY
>TRBJ2-7|TRBV10-3
AITPGQGNEQY
>TRBJ2-1|TRBV5-1
ARPPEGASYNEQF
>TRBJ2-3|TRBV7-2
ASSSDISGGGGTDTQY
>TRBJ2-5|TRBV12-3/TRBV12-4
ASSFSTGAGETQY
>TRBJ1-1|TRBV5-1
ASSLKQDTEAF
>TRBJ2-3|TRBV6-6
ASSLMVQGSTDTQY
>TRBJ1-5|TRBV30
ACQNDRGYNQPQH
>TRBJ1-2|TRBV6-1
ASSPGGRGRYGYT
>TRBJ2-7|TRBV5-4
ATWGSGGPVEQY
>TRBJ2-2|TRBV20-1
SASQPNTGELF
>TRBJ2-3|TRBV29-1
SVEGGRGVTDTQY
>TRBJ2-6|TRBV6-5
ASSYKSLSGGSGANVLT
>TRBJ2-5|TRBV12-3/TRBV12-4
ASTDQNEEETQY
>TRBJ1-1|TRBV5-4
ASSAGQQPLPRAF
>TRBJ1-1|TRBV4-1
ASSPLGGPTEAF
>TRBJ2-1|TRBV7-6
ASSLTGESANEQF
>TRBJ2-3|TRBV5-4
ASSLFLDRGSNTQY
>TRBJ2-7|TRBV5-4
ASSDGGWRPYEQY
>TRBJ2-7|TRBV2
ASSEDGSYEQY
>TRBJ2-5|TRBV10-3
AISEPGRGFETQY
>TRBJ2-5|TRBV13
ASSSNGGRPIQETQY
>TRBJ2-3|TRBV12-3/TRBV12-4
ASRDGITTDTQY
>TRBJ2-5|TRBV19
ASSILPGPQETQY
>TRBJ2-7|TRBV7-2
ASGETAN
>TRBJ2-3|TRBV7-2
ASSLLAGVTQY
>TRBJ1-1|TRBV7-9
ASSFFQGGDGEAF
>TRBJ1-5|TRBV4-2
ASSRQGVNQPQH
>TRBJ1-5|TRBV28
ASSFVGAAQFGNQPQH